Following are 16 T cell receptor beta chains from one sample sequenced in a study of graft-versus-host responses after intestinal transplantation. The antigens for these receptors are not known. Libraries were prepared by immunoSEQ multiplex PCR; TCRdb keeps only in-frame clonotypes and omits some of them. Here the sample spans around 100,000 clones, roughly 91% being singletons. Source: unstimulated CD4+ T cells sorted from spleen or lymph node cells, taken before transplant. These receptors came from a human donor who was the organ donor for an intestinal transplant.

The chain joins TRBV5-6 to TRBJ2-7, with D tentatively TRBD2 (7 bases). Trimming removed 7 bases from V and 4 bases from J, with 24 bases in between. The CDR3 extends over 16 amino acids. Germline V gene data show CDR1 as SGHDT and CDR2 as YYEEEE. The CDR3 spells CASGVAGAGRGYEQYF. As DNA, the CDR3 is TGTGCCAGCGGGGTGGCGGGGGCCGGACGGGGGTACGAGCAGTACTTC.

This chain links TRBV5-1 with TRBJ2-1; a possible D gene is TRBD2 (6 bases). Germline loops: CDR1 SGHRS, CDR2 YFSETQ. This CDR3 contains 13 residues. V shed 6 bases and J shed 9 bases, with 16 bases lying between them. The CDR3 nucleotides read TGCGCCAGCAATCCGTGGCGGGGCGTTGAGCAGTTCTTC. Amino acid sequence: CASNPWRGVEQFF.

The chain couples TRBV11-2 to TRBJ2-3; 13 bases agree with TRBD2. This CDR3 is built from 16 residues. After removal of 2 bases from V and 5 bases from J, the junction contained 4 bases not matched to a gene. The germline CDR1 and CDR2 sequences are SGHAT and FQNNGV. This CDR3 is CASSLRTSGGGDTQYF. The DNA of the CDR3 is TGTGCCAGCAGCTTACGGACTAGCGGGGGCGGAGATACGCAGTATTTT.

This rearrangement joins TRBV10-2 to TRBJ1-2, with D possibly matching TRBD1 (6 bases). The V end was cut by 5 bases, the J end by 7 bases, with 11 bases between. Germline CDR1 reads WSHSY; CDR2 reads SAAADI. The CDR3 extends over 12 amino acids. The CDR3 DNA reads as TGCGCCAGCAGTACAACAGGGACTGGCTACACCTTC. It codes for CASSTTGTGYTF.

The chain couples TRBV7-6 to TRBJ2-5; 11 nucleotides agree with TRBD1. The DNA end favors TRBJ2-7, so the J call may be wrong. The CDR3 is made up of 15 amino acids. Germline CDR1 and CDR2: SGHVS and FNYEAQ. The CDR3 coding sequence is TGTGCCAGCAGCTTAGCCGGACAGGGGGCGGGCGAGCAGTACTTC. Residues: CASSLAGQGAGEQYF.

CDR3 DNA sequence: TGTGCCAGCAGGGGACTAGCGACAAGCTCCTACGAGCAGTACTTC. Translating it yields CASRGLATSSYEQYF. The chain employs TRBV7-2 and TRBJ2-7; TRBD2 matches at 10 bases. Germline CDR1 SGHTA, CDR2 FQGNSA. The CDR3 extends over 15 amino acids. V shed 6 bases, J shed 0 bases, and the junction held 5 bases outside the gene matches.

The chain joins TRBV7-2 to TRBJ2-5; D not certain. V gave up 3 bases and J gave up 5 bases, with 7 bases separating them. Germline V gene lookup returns CDR1 SGHTA and CDR2 FQGNSA. The length of the CDR3 is 12 residues. The CDR3 bases are TGTGCCAGCAGCTTGATGAGGGAGACCCAGTACTTC. Translation gives CASSLMRETQYF.

The chain combines TRBV7-2 with TRBJ1-2; D not certain. Germline V gives CDR1 SGHTA, CDR2 FQGNSA. This CDR3 is 12 amino acids long. V dropped 5 bases and J dropped 4 bases, with 8 bases sitting between them. CDR3 sequence (DNA): TGTGCCAGCAGCCCAGGCTTCTATGGCTACACCTTC. Translated, it gives CASSPGFYGYTF.

This rearrangement joins TRBV19 to TRBJ1-5; unclear D gene. Germline loops: CDR1 LNHDA, CDR2 SQIVND (reference sequence). Trimming cost V 3 bases and J 6 bases, with 12 bases left between them. The CDR3 loop spans 14 amino acids. CDR3 nucleotides: TGTGCCAGTAGTATCGGGTACCTGGGTCAGCCCCAGCATTTT. Its translation is CASSIGYLGQPQHF.

The chain is built from TRBV6-5 and TRBJ1-5, with D possibly TRBD1 on 6 matching bases. The CDR3 loop spans 16 amino acids. V lost 0 bases, J lost 7 bases, and 16 bases lay in between. Germline V lookup: CDR1 MNHEY, CDR2 SVGAGI. CDR3 region: CASSYSDSVLHQPQHF. The CDR3 nucleotides read TGTGCCAGCAGTTACTCGGACAGTGTCCTGCACCAGCCCCAGCATTTT.

This chain links TRBV19 with TRBJ1-1, with D unresolved. From germline, CDR1 is LNHDA and CDR2 SQIVND (reference sequence). This CDR3 contains 14 residues. V lost 5 bases and J lost 0, with 10 bases in between. Here the CDR3 reads CASSSTSLNTEAFF. The CDR3 DNA sequence: TGTGCCAGTAGTTCGACTTCTCTGAACACTGAAGCTTTCTTT. Drawing the rest from reference TRBV19 and TRBJ1-1, the complete variable domain is DGGITQSPKYLFRKEGQNVTLSCEQNLNHDAMYWYRQDPGQGLRLIYYSQIVNDFQKGDIAEGYSVSREKKESFPLTVTSAQKNPTAFYLCASSSTSLNTEAFFGQGTRLTVV.

The rearrangement uses TRBV6-5 and TRBJ2-3, with D possibly matching TRBD1 (6 bases). With 5 bases removed from V and 2 bases from J, the gap between germline ends came to 11 bases. Germline CDR1 and CDR2: MNHEY and SVGAGI. The CDR3 extends over 14 amino acids. The CDR3 loop reads CASSTRDNTDTQYF. DNA for the CDR3: TGTGCCAGCAGTACCCGGGACAACACAGATACGCAGTATTTT.

The V and J genes are TRBV18 and TRBJ2-2; D remains ambiguous. The CDR3 runs to 15 residues. CDR1 and CDR2 from the germline V gene are KGHSH and LQKENI. The V end was cut by 4 bases, the J end by 7 bases, with 16 bases between. The CDR3 DNA reads TGTGCCAGCTCACGGCCGTTACCCGTAAGCGGGGAGCTGTTTTTT. It encodes CASSRPLPVSGELFF.

This clone has just a few counts. This chain joins TRBV4-2 and TRBJ1-2; the match to TRBD1 covers 7 bases. Per the germline V gene, CDR1 is LGHNA and CDR2 is YNFKEQ. The trim removed 1 base at V and 8 bases at J, leaving 7 bases unmatched. The CDR3 is 14 amino acids. CDR3 nucleotides: TGTGCCAGCAGCCAAGCTGCGACAGGGAGCGGCTACACCTTC. Protein product: CASSQAATGSGYTF.

This chain uses TRBV23-1 with TRBJ1-2; TRBD1 matches at 10 bases. TRBV23-1 is noted as an ORF with a role that remains uncertain. The CDR3 spans 15 residues. V trimming: 2 bases; J trimming: 4 bases; junction bases outside the gene matches: 4. CDR3 in DNA: TGCGCCAGCAGTCAAACTGGACAGGGGGGCTATGGCTACACCTTC. Translated, it gives CASSQTGQGGYGYTF.

The rearrangement uses TRBV29-1 and TRBJ1-2; D is possibly TRBD1 (6 bases). The CDR3 spans 14 residues. CDR1 is SQVTM and CDR2 is ANQGSEA in the germline V gene. V shed 4 bases and J shed 0 bases, with 12 bases lying between them. CDR3 region: CSVVSGQTNYGYTF. CDR3 nucleotide sequence: TGCAGCGTTGTAAGCGGACAGACTAACTATGGCTACACCTTC.